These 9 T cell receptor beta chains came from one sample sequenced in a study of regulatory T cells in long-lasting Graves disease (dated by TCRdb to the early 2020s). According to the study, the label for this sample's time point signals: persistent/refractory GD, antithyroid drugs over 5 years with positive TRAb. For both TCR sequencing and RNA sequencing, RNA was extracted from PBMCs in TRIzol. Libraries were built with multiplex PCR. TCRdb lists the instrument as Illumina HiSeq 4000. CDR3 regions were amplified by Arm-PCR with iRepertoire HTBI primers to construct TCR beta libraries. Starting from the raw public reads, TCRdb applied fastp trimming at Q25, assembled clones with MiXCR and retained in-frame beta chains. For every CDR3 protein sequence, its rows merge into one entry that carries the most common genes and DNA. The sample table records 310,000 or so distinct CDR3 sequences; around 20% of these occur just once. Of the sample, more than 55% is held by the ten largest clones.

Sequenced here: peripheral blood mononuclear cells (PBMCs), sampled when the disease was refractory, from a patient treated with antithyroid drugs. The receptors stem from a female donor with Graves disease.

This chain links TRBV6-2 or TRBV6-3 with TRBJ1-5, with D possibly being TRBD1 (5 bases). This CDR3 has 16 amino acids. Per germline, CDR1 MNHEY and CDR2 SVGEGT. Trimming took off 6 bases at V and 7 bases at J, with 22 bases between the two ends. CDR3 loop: CASSDGGGVPWQPQHF. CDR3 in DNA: TGTGCCAGCAGCGATGGGGGGGGGGTCCCGTGGCAGCCCCAGCATTTT.

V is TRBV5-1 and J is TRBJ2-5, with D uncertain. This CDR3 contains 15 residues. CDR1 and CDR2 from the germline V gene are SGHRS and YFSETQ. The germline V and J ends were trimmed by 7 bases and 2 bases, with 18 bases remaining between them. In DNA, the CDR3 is TGCGCCAGCGGGCCCTTGCCACAGACTCAAGAGACCCAGTACTTC. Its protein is CASGPLPQTQETQYF.

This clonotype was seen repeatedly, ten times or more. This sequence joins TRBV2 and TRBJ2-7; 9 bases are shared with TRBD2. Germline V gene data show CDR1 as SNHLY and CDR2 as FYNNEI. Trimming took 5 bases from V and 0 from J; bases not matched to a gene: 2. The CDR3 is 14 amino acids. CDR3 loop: CASSRLAVSYEQYF. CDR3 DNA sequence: TGTGCCAGCAGTAGACTAGCGGTCTCCTACGAGCAGTACTTC. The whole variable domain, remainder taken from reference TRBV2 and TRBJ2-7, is EPEVTQTPSHQVTQMGQEVILRCVPISNHLYFYWYRQILGQKVEFLVSFYNNEISEKSEIFDDQFSVERPDGSNFTLKIRSTKLEDSAMYFCASSRLAVSYEQYFGPGTRLTVT.

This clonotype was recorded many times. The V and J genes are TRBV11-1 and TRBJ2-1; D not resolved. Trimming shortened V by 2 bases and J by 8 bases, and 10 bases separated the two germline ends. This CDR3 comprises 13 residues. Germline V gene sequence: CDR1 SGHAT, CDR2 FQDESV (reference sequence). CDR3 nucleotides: TGTGCCAGCAGCTTAAAGGGTTTCCATGAGCAGTTCTTC. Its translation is CASSLKGFHEQFF.

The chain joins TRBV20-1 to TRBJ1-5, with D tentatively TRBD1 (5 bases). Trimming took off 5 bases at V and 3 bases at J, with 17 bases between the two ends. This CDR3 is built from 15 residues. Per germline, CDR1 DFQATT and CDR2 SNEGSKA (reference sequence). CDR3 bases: TGCAGTGCTTCGGGACGGACTTTAATCAATCAGCCCCAGCATTTT. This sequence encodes CSASGRTLINQPQHF.

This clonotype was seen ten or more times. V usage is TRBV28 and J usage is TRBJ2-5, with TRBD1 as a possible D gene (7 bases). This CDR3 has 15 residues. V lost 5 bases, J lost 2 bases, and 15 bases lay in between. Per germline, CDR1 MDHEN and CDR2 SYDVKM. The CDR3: CASSAGQQIQETQYF. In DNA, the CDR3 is TGTGCCAGCAGTGCGGGACAGCAAATACAAGAGACCCAGTACTTC.

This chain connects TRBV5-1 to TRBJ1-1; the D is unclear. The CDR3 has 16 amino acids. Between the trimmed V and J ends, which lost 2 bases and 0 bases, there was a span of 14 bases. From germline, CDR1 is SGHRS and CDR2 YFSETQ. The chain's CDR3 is CASSFGFGYLNTEAFF. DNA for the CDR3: TGCGCCAGCAGCTTTGGATTCGGATACTTGAACACTGAAGCTTTCTTT.

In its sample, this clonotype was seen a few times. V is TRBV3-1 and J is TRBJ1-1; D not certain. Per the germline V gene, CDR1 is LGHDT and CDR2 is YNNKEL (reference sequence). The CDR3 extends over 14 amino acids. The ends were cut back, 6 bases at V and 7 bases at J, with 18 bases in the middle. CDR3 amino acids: CASSLRLSSYEAFF. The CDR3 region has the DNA TGTGCCAGCAGTCTTCGCCTGTCGAGTTATGAAGCTTTCTTT.

CDR3 residues: CASSQDGHSSYEQYF. The CDR3 coding sequence is TGCGCCAGCAGCCAAGACGGACATTCCTCCTACGAGCAGTACTTC. The chain recombines TRBV4-1 with TRBJ2-7; tentative D call: TRBD1 (5 bases). CDR3 length: 15 residues. Germline V CDR1 and CDR2: MGHRA, YSYEKL. V was trimmed by 0 bases and J by 0 bases, leaving 9 bases between them.